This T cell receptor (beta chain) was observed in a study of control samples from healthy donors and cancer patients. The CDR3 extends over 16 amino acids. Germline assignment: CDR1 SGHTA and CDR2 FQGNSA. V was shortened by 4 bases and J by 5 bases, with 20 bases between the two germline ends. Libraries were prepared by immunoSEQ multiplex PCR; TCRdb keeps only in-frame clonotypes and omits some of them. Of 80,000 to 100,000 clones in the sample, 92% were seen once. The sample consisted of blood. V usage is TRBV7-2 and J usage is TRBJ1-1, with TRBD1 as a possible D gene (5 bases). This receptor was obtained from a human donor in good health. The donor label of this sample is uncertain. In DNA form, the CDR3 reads TGTGCCAGCAGCTCCCCTTCGGCGAGGGGCAAAACTGAAGCTTTCTTT. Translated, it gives CASSSPSARGKTEAFF.